The text below deals with one T cell receptor beta chain. Trimming removed 1 base at V and 1 base at J, with 10 bases between. From germline, CDR1 is SNHLY and CDR2 FYNNEI. The CDR3 totals 15 residues. The data were obtained in a study of blood T cell repertoires in COVID-19. Sequencing was performed with immunoSEQ multiplex PCR; in TCRdb, only in-frame clones are kept and a portion is missing. This table holds approximately 260,000 clones, around nine tenths found once. Sequenced sample: peripheral blood. J is TRBJ2-5 and V is TRBV2; D gene uncertain. The receptor was derived from a woman in her 70s with COVID-19, enrolled during active disease. The CDR3 region is CASSEGGDFQETQYF. The CDR3 DNA reads TGTGCCAGCAGTGAAGGAGGAGATTTCCAAGAGACCCAGTACTTC.